This is a list of T cell receptor beta chains from one sample in a study of cytomegalovirus exposure and HLA in healthy donors. The table came from immunoSEQ multiplex PCR; TCRdb's copy has only in-frame clones and leaves some out. The sample lists 150,000 to 250,000 clones; more than 65% were seen once. What was sequenced was PBMCs. The source of these receptors is a girl under 18 in good health and CMV-seropositive. The CDR3 runs from the conserved cysteine through the conserved F or W. The D gene is left open where the match is weak. Only part of the rows carry a size: once, few, many, or a class if the clone is expanded.

V	J	size	D	CDR3	DNA
TRBV7-9	TRBJ2-7	NA	TRBD1	CASSPGTGFNYEQYF	TGTGCCAGCAGCCCCGGGACAGGTTTTAACTACGAGCAGTACTTC
TRBV11-3	TRBJ2-7	NA	NA	CASSFTTGVGEQYF	TGTGCCAGCAGCTTTACAACGGGGGTTGGCGAGCAGTACTTC
TRBV7-2	TRBJ2-3	NA	NA	CASSDTGGDTQYF	TGTGCCAGCAGCGACACGGGGGGCGATACGCAGTATTTT
TRBV7-9	TRBJ2-7	once	TRBD2	CASSFVAGGPHEQYF	TGTGCCAGCAGCTTTGTAGCGGGGGGGCCCCACGAGCAGTACTTC
TRBV5-1	TRBJ2-5	NA	NA	CASSSSISQQYF	TGCGCCAGCAGCTCTTCCATCTCCCAGCAGTACTTC
TRBV18	TRBJ2-7	NA	NA	CASSPDYRRFEQYF	TGTGCCAGCTCACCCGACTACAGAAGGTTCGAGCAGTACTTC
TRBV18	TRBJ1-2	NA	NA	CASSPYRVDAGYTF	TGTGCCAGCTCACCATACAGGGTGGACGCTGGCTACACCTTC
TRBV29-1	TRBJ2-7	NA	NA	CSGQGGTYEQYF	TGCAGCGGGCAGGGTGGCACCTACGAGCAGTACTTC
TRBV5-1	TRBJ1-4	few	TRBD1	CASSPTSGTGNEKLFF	TGCGCCAGCAGCCCAACCTCCGGGACAGGGAATGAAAAACTGTTTTTT
TRBV6-1	TRBJ1-1	few	NA	CASSEAWGLAFF	TGTGCCAGCAGTGAAGCGTGGGGGCTGGCTTTCTTT
TRBV25-1	TRBJ2-7	NA	NA	CASSGLRVESEQYF	TGTGCCAGCAGTGGACTCAGGGTGGAAAGCGAGCAGTACTTC
TRBV7-2	TRBJ1-2	NA	TRBD1	CASIPDRAASNYGYTF	TGTGCCAGCATCCCGGACAGGGCCGCTTCTAACTATGGCTACACCTTC
TRBV18	TRBJ2-1	NA	TRBD2	CASSPPTSGGVYNEQFF	TGTGCCAGCTCACCACCGACTAGCGGGGGGGTTTACAATGAGCAGTTCTTC
TRBV5-1	TRBJ1-4	NA	NA	CASSVGPIEEKLFF	TGCGCCAGCAGCGTGGGCCCTATAGAGGAAAAACTGTTTTTT
TRBV7-8	TRBJ1-5	NA	NA	CASSLSQGSNQPQHF	TGTGCCAGCAGCTTATCCCAGGGGAGCAATCAGCCCCAGCATTTT
TRBV11-2	TRBJ1-6	NA	NA	CASSDLVALHF	TGTGCCAGCAGCGACCTAGTTGCCCTCCACTTT
TRBV30	TRBJ1-2	NA	NA	CAWSKQYGYTF	TGTGCCTGGAGTAAACAGTATGGCTACACCTTC
TRBV30	TRBJ1-5	NA	NA	CAWSVGQASFGNQPQHF	TGTGCCTGGAGTGTAGGCCAGGCGAGCTTTGGCAATCAGCCCCAGCATTTT
TRBV18	TRBJ1-1	NA	TRBD1	CASSPPRDRVIWRTEAFF	TGTGCCAGCTCACCACCGCGAGACAGGGTGATTTGGCGCACTGAAGCTTTCTTT
TRBV9	TRBJ1-4	NA	NA	CASSVFSTGNEKLFF	TGTGCCAGCAGCGTATTTAGCACAGGGAACGAAAAACTGTTTTTT
TRBV18	TRBJ2-1	NA	NA	CAGGAGNEQFF	TGTGCCGGAGGAGCAGGCAATGAGCAGTTCTTC
TRBV2	TRBJ2-1	NA	TRBD2	CASRTRTSGYNEQFF	TGTGCCAGCAGGACGAGGACTAGCGGGTACAATGAGCAGTTCTTC
TRBV7-2	TRBJ1-5	NA	NA	CASSLGSGKEGGNQPQHF	TGTGCCAGCAGCTTAGGTTCAGGGAAGGAAGGTGGCAATCAGCCCCAGCATTTT
TRBV25-1	TRBJ2-4	NA	NA	CASSEFPLAKNIQYF	TGTGCCAGCAGTGAATTTCCCCTAGCCAAAAACATTCAGTACTTC
TRBV7-2	TRBJ2-2	NA	NA	CASSPRLGQNTGELFF	TGTGCCAGCAGCCCTCGACTAGGTCAGAACACCGGGGAGCTGTTTTTT
TRBV4-3	TRBJ1-2	NA	NA	CASSQEDKGINGYTF	TGCGCCAGCAGCCAAGAGGATAAGGGGATCAATGGCTACACCTTC
TRBV19	TRBJ1-5	NA	NA	CASSIQGLPQHF	TGTGCCAGTAGTATTCAGGGTCTGCCCCAGCATTTT
TRBV5-1	TRBJ2-6	few	NA	CASSLFGEPIPSGANVLTF	TGCGCCAGCAGCTTGTTTGGGGAGCCAATTCCCTCTGGGGCCAACGTCCTGACTTTC
TRBV4-2	TRBJ1-6	NA	NA	CASSQDRGRGNSPLHF	TGTGCCAGCAGCCAAGATCGAGGGAGGGGGAATTCACCCCTCCACTTT
TRBV7-6	TRBJ2-1	NA	TRBD2	CASSTGTSALAQFF	TGTGCCAGCAGCACCGGGACTAGCGCCCTAGCGCAGTTCTTC
TRBV7-6	TRBJ1-2	NA	NA	CASSLTGNGYTF	TGTGCCAGCAGCCTCACAGGGAATGGCTACACCTTC
TRBV19	TRBJ1-5	NA	TRBD1	CASSIGQGNQPQHF	TGTGCCAGTAGTATCGGACAGGGGAATCAGCCCCAGCATTTT
TRBV19	TRBJ2-2	NA	TRBD2	CASIGGGPNTGELFF	TGTGCCAGTATCGGGGGGGGCCCGAACACCGGGGAGCTGTTTTTT
TRBV10-2	TRBJ2-2	NA	NA	CAIVHGGPESGELFF	TGCGCCATAGTTCACGGGGGGCCAGAGAGCGGGGAGCTGTTTTTT
TRBV10-3	TRBJ2-2	NA	NA	CATRIAENTGELFF	TGTGCCACCCGCATAGCGGAGAACACCGGGGAGCTGTTTTTT
TRBV11-2	TRBJ2-4	NA	NA	CASSALRGAKNIQYF	TGTGCCAGCAGCGCACTCAGGGGAGCCAAAAACATTCAGTACTTC
TRBV5-8	TRBJ1-4	NA	NA	CASSFNSATNEKLFF	TGTGCCAGCAGCTTCAATAGTGCAACTAATGAAAAACTGTTTTTT
TRBV7-2	TRBJ2-2	NA	TRBD1	CASNDRGNTGELFF	TGTGCCAGCAACGACAGGGGGAACACCGGGGAGCTGTTTTTT
TRBV29-1	TRBJ1-2	NA	NA	CSVEEGGPYGYTF	TGCAGCGTTGAAGAGGGGGGACCCTATGGCTACACCTTC
TRBV5-1	TRBJ1-4	NA	TRBD1	CASSSDRSGEKLFF	TGCGCCAGCAGCTCGGACAGGTCGGGGGAAAAACTGTTTTTT
TRBV11-3	TRBJ2-7	NA	TRBD2	CASSSLAGGWYEQYF	TGTGCCAGCAGCTCACTAGCGGGGGGGTGGTACGAGCAGTACTTC
TRBV7-2	TRBJ2-5	NA	TRBD2	CASSPGAGVQETQYF	TGTGCCAGCAGCCCTGGGGCGGGGGTACAAGAGACCCAGTACTTC
TRBV7-9	TRBJ2-2	NA	TRBD1	CASSLRVTGKTGELFF	TGTGCCAGCAGCTTAAGGGTGACAGGGAAAACCGGGGAGCTGTTTTTT
TRBV29-1	TRBJ1-1	NA	NA	CSVGHGVNTEAFF	TGCAGCGTTGGACACGGGGTGAACACTGAAGCTTTCTTT
TRBV10-1	TRBJ2-1	NA	TRBD2	CASSDYLAGGYEQFF	TGCGCCAGCAGTGATTATCTAGCGGGGGGATATGAGCAGTTCTTC
TRBV7-8	TRBJ1-2	NA	TRBD1	CASRKDRVGYGYTF	TGTGCCAGCAGAAAGGACAGGGTGGGTTATGGCTACACCTTC
TRBV19	TRBJ2-5	NA	NA	CATSTGIKSETQYF	TGTGCCACCTCTACGGGGATAAAAAGCGAGACCCAGTACTTC
TRBV4-1	TRBJ2-7	few	NA	CASRLEEAISYEQYF	TGCGCCAGCAGGCTCGAGGAGGCCATCTCCTACGAGCAGTACTTC
TRBV18	TRBJ2-7	NA	TRBD1	CASSPTGSRYEQYF	TGTGCCAGCTCACCGACAGGGTCCAGATACGAGCAGTACTTC
TRBV5-6	TRBJ1-2	NA	NA	CASSWGSESYGYTF	TGTGCCAGCAGTTGGGGCTCTGAGTCCTATGGCTACACCTTC
TRBV5-6	TRBJ2-5	NA	NA	CASSPLRETQYF	TGTGCCAGCAGCCCCCTCCGGGAGACCCAGTACTTC
TRBV6-1	TRBJ2-2	few	TRBD2	CASSVTSGVINTGELFF	TGTGCCAGCAGTGTGACTAGCGGGGTGATAAACACCGGGGAGCTGTTTTTT
TRBV7-2	TRBJ1-5	NA	NA	CASSLSVSNQPQHF	TGTGCCAGCAGCTTAAGCGTTAGCAATCAGCCCCAGCATTTT
TRBV6-6	TRBJ1-2	NA	NA	CASSGTGFYGYTF	TGTGCCAGCAGTGGAACAGGGTTCTATGGCTACACCTTC
TRBV4-3	TRBJ2-7	NA	NA	CASSQEEGTGPWEQYF	TGCGCCAGCAGCCAAGAGGAGGGTACCGGCCCTTGGGAGCAGTACTTC
TRBV9	TRBJ2-5	few	TRBD2	CASSSGGAGVVETQYF	TGTGCCAGCTCGAGCGGGGGGGCCGGGGTGGTAGAGACCCAGTACTTC
TRBV7-9	TRBJ2-7	NA	NA	CASSVPGLPSYEQYF	TGTGCCAGCAGCGTTCCGGGTCTACCCTCCTACGAGCAGTACTTC
TRBV11-2	TRBJ1-2	NA	NA	CASSLGAGYGYTF	TGTGCCAGCAGCTTAGGTGCAGGTTATGGCTACACCTTC